This is a list of T cell receptor beta chains from one sample in a study of shared clonotypes between healthy human individuals. Method: immunoSEQ multiplex PCR; TCRdb's copy keeps in-frame clones and lacks some. The sample includes hundreds of thousands of clones, approximately 79% of them seen just once. Material: memory CD4+ T cells sorted from blood. These receptors originate from a young man in good health. The CDR3 runs from the conserved cysteine through the conserved F or W. D genes are given only for firm matches. Not every row has a clone size; where given, it reads once, few, many or a size class.

j_call | d_call | clone_size | cdr3_length | v_call | cdr3_nt | cdr3_aa
TRBJ2-7 | . | few | 14 | TRBV9 | TGTGCCAGCAGCGCCAGCATTCCGTCCTACGAGCAGTACTTC | CASSASIPSYEQYF
TRBJ2-3 | . | few | 13 | TRBV10-2 | TGCGCCAGCAGTCCAGGGGGGGGAGATACGCAGTATTTT | CASSPGGGDTQYF
TRBJ1-4 | . | once | 17 | TRBV7-9 | TGTGCCAGCAGAGACGGACCGCCTTTAGGGACTAATGAAAAACTGTTTTTT | CASRDGPPLGTNEKLFF
TRBJ2-6 | TRBD1 | few | 19 | TRBV5-1 | TGCGCCAGCAGCTGGGCGACCGGGACAGGGGGTCTTGGGGCCAACGTCCTGACTTTC | CASSWATGTGGLGANVLTF
TRBJ2-4 | . | . | 17 | TRBV11-2 | TGTGCCAGCAACACCCCTTACAGGGAGAGGGCCAAAAACATTCAGTACTTC | CASNTPYRERAKNIQYF
TRBJ2-7 | . | few | 15 | TRBV30 | TGTGCCTGGAGTGGGACCGGGACTCCAACCTACGAGCAGTACTTC | CAWSGTGTPTYEQYF
TRBJ1-1 | . | . | 13 | TRBV14 | TGTGCCAGCAGCCAAGAACGCGGCACTGAAGCTTTCTTT | CASSQERGTEAFF
TRBJ2-1 | TRBD2 | . | 15 | TRBV7-2 | TGTGCCAGCAGACCGGGACTAGCGGGATTACATGAGCAGTTCTTC | CASRPGLAGLHEQFF
TRBJ2-7 | . | . | 15 | TRBV5-6 | TGTGCCAGCAAGCTTGGGGTAGAGTCGCATTGGGAGCAGTACTTC | CASKLGVESHWEQYF
TRBJ2-5 | TRBD1 | . | 14 | TRBV7-6 | TGTGCCAGCAGCGATCGACAGGGGCTGGAGACCCAGTACTTC | CASSDRQGLETQYF
TRBJ2-1 | . | . | 12 | TRBV7-8 | TGTGCCAGCAGCTTGAGGGGTAATGAGCAGTTCTTC | CASSLRGNEQFF
TRBJ2-5 | TRBD1 | . | 15 | TRBV14 | TGTGCCAGCAGCCAACTCGACAGGGGTAGCGAGACCCAGTACTTC | CASSQLDRGSETQYF
TRBJ2-5 | . | . | 16 | TRBV4-3 | TGCGCCAGCAGCCAAGGAGTAAACAGGGGAGGAGAGACCCAGTACTTC | CASSQGVNRGGETQYF
TRBJ2-2 | TRBD2 | . | 17 | TRBV7-2 | TGTGCCAGCAGCTCTTCCGGGACTAGCGGGTGGTATGGGGAGCTGTTTTTT | CASSSSGTSGWYGELFF
TRBJ2-7 | TRBD1 | . | 14 | TRBV18 | TGTGCCAGCTCACCCGGGACAGGCATCTACGAGCAGTACTTC | CASSPGTGIYEQYF
TRBJ2-7 | . | once | 13 | TRBV10-3 | TGTGCCATCAGCTACAGGGAGGGTGACGAGCAGTACTTC | CAISYREGDEQYF
TRBJ2-1 | . | . | 15 | TRBV7-2 | TGTGCCAGCAGCCAAATTGGCCTAGCTGAGAATGAGCAGTTCTTC | CASSQIGLAENEQFF
TRBJ2-2 | TRBD1 | . | 17 | TRBV4-3 | TGCGCCAGCAGCCAGTGGGTAACAGGGGGAGACACCGGGGAGCTGTTTTTT | CASSQWVTGGDTGELFF
TRBJ1-6 | . | . | 14 | TRBV7-2 | TGTGCCAGCAGCTTAGTGCAGGGGAGGTCACCCCTCCACTTT | CASSLVQGRSPLHF
TRBJ2-7 | TRBD1 | . | 15 | TRBV2 | TGTGCCAGCAGTGCTGCCGGGACAGGGAGGCACGAGCAGTACTTC | CASSAAGTGRHEQYF
TRBJ2-5 | TRBD2 | . | 17 | TRBV19 | TGTGCCAGTAGCATCGTCCCTAGCGGGATGTACCAAGAGACCCAGTACTTC | CASSIVPSGMYQETQYF
TRBJ2-1 | . | . | 14 | TRBV5-5 | TGTGCCAGCAGCCGGTCGGTTCCTGGTGGTGAGCAGTTCTTC | CASSRSVPGGEQFF
TRBJ2-7 | . | few | 15 | TRBV4-2 | TGTGCCAGCAGCCAAGAGACGAACCGAGAGTACGAGCAGTACTTC | CASSQETNREYEQYF
TRBJ2-1 | . | few | 13 | TRBV28 | TGTGCCAGCAGTTTAGCCCGGGAAAATGAGCAGTTCTTC | CASSLARENEQFF
TRBJ1-5 | TRBD1 | few | 14 | TRBV5-8 | TGTGCCAGCAGTGGAGGACAGGGATATCAGCCCCAGCATTTT | CASSGGQGYQPQHF
TRBJ2-4 | . | . | 16 | TRBV27 | TGTGCCAGTATGCCCCTGGTGGGTTGGGCCAAAAACATTCAGTACTTC | CASMPLVGWAKNIQYF
TRBJ2-1 | TRBD2 | . | 13 | TRBV18 | TGTGCCAGCTCTCCTAAAGCGGGAGCTGAGCAGTTCTTC | CASSPKAGAEQFF
TRBJ1-1 | . | few | 11 | TRBV6-5 | TGTGCCAGCACCGGACCCACTGAAGCTTTCTTT | CASTGPTEAFF
TRBJ1-5 | . | . | 15 | TRBV6-5 | TGTGCCAGCAGTTACGACAGTAATAGCAATCAGCCCCAGCATTTT | CASSYDSNSNQPQHF
TRBJ1-1 | . | . | 13 | TRBV6-1 | TGTGCCAGCAGTGACAGTATGAACACTGAAGCTTTCTTT | CASSDSMNTEAFF
TRBJ2-1 | TRBD2 | . | 17 | TRBV10-2 | TGCGCCAGCAGTACCCCCATACGGGAGGCCAGCTACAATGAGCAGTTCTTC | CASSTPIREASYNEQFF
TRBJ1-1 | . | . | 14 | TRBV25-1 | TGTGCCAGCAGTGAACATATTGGGAACACTGAAGCTTTCTTT | CASSEHIGNTEAFF
TRBJ2-2 | . | once | 12 | TRBV19 | TGTGCCAGTAGTATATCTGACGGGGAGCTGTTTTTT | CASSISDGELFF
TRBJ2-2 | . | few | 12 | TRBV19 | TGTGCCAGTTCCACTCAAGCCGGGGAGCTGTTTTTT | CASSTQAGELFF
TRBJ2-5 | . | . | 13 | TRBV7-2 | TGTGCCAGCAGCTTAGGTCGTCGAGACAATCCGTACTTC | CASSLGRRDNPYF
TRBJ2-7 | . | . | 15 | TRBV28 | TGTGCCAGCAGTTCGCCCGGGGGGACACCCCTCGAGCAGTACTTC | CASSSPGGTPLEQYF
TRBJ2-1 | TRBD2 | . | 19 | TRBV5-4 | TGTGCCAGCAGCCTACCTCCCCTGCCGGGACTAGCGGGGTACAATGAGCAGTTCTTC | CASSLPPLPGLAGYNEQFF
TRBJ2-7 | . | . | 23 | TRBV12-2 | TGTGCAAGTCGCTTATTGTGTATCTCGGTTAGACAGGATTCCGCTGAGGAGACCTACGAGCAGTACTTC | CASRLLCISVRQDSAEETYEQYF
TRBJ1-2 | . | . | 14 | TRBV11-2 | TGTGCCAGCAGCCTCGGACAGCCCGCCTATGGCTACACCTTC | CASSLGQPAYGYTF
TRBJ1-5 | . | few | 12 | TRBV7-9 | TGTGCCAGCAGCACCAACAATCAGCCCCAGCATTTT | CASSTNNQPQHF
TRBJ2-2 | . | . | 14 | TRBV19 | TGTGCCAGTGGGGTGACAAGGGACACCGGGGAGCTGTTTTTT | CASGVTRDTGELFF
TRBJ1-5 | . | . | 15 | TRBV5-6 | TGTGCCAGCAGCTTAGGACCGTCCCCCAATCAGCCCCAGCATTTT | CASSLGPSPNQPQHF
TRBJ2-7 | TRBD2 | . | 16 | TRBV5-6 | TGTGCCAGCAGCGACACTGGACTAGCGGGAGCTAACGAGCAGTACTTC | CASSDTGLAGANEQYF